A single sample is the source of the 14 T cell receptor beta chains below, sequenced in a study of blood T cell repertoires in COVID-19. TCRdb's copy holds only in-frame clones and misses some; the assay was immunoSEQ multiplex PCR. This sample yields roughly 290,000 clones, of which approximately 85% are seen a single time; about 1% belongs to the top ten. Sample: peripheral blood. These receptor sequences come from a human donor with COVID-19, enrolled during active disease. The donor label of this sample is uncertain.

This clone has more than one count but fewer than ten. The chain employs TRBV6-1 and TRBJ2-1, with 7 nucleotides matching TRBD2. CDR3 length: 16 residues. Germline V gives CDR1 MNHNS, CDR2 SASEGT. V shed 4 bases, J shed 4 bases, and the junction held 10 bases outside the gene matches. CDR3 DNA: TGTGCCAGCAGTGGGATTTGGGCTAGCGGTTACAATGAGCAGTTCTTC. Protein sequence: CASSGIWASGYNEQFF.

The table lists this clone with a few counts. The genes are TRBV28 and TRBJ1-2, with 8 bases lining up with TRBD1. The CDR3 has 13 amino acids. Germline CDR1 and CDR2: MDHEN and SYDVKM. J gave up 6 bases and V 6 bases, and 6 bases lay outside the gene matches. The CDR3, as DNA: TGTGCCAGCAGGGTCGGACAGGGCAATGGCTACACCTTC. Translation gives CASRVGQGNGYTF.

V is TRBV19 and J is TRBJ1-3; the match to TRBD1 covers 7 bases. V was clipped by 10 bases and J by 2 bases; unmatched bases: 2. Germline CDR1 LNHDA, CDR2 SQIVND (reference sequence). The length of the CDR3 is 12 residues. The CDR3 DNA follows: TGTGCCACCGGGACAGCTGGAAACACCATATATTTT. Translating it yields CATGTAGNTIYF.

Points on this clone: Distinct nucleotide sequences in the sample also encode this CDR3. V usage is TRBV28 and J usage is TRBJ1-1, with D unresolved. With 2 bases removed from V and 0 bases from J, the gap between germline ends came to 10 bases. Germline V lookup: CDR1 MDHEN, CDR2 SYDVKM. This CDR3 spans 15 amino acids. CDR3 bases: TGTGCCAGCAGTTTAGAGGGCCTTATGAACACTGAAGCTTTCTTT. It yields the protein CASSLEGLMNTEAFF.

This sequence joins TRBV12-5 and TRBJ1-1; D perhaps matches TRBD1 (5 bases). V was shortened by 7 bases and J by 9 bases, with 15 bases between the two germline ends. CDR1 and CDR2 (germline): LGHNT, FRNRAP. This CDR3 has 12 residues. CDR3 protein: CASALGGVQAFF. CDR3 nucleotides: TGTGCTAGTGCCCTGGGGGGGGTCCAAGCTTTCTTT.

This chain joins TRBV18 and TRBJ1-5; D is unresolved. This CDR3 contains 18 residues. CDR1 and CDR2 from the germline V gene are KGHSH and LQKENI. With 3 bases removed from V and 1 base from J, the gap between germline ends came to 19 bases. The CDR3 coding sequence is TGTGCCAGCTCACCTGGCTTCGGGGAACACGGGAGCAATCAGCCCCAGCATTTT. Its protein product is CASSPGFGEHGSNQPQHF.

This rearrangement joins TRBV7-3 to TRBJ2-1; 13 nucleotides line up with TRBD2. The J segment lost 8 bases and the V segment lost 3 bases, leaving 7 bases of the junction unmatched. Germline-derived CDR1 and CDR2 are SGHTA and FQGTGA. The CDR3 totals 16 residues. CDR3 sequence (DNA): TGTGCCAGCAGCTTTAGGGGGACTAGCGGGATTTATGAGCAGTTCTTC. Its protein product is CASSFRGTSGIYEQFF.

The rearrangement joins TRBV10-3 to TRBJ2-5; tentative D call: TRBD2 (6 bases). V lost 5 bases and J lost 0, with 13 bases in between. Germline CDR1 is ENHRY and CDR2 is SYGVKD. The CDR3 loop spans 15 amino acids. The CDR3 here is CAISYSGGDQETQYF. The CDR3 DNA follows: TGTGCCATCAGTTATAGCGGAGGAGACCAAGAGACCCAGTACTTC.

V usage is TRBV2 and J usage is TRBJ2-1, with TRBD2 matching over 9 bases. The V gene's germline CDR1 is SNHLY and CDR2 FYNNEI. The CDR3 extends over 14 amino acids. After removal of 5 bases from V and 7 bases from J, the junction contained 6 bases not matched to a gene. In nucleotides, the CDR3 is TGTGCCAGCAGTTTAGCGGGAGAGACGAATGAGCAGTTCTTC. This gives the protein CASSLAGETNEQFF.

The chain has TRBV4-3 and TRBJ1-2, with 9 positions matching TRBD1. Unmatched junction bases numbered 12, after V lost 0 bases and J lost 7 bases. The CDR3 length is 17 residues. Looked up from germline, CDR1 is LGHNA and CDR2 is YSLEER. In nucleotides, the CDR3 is TGCGCCAGCAGCCAAGATTACACAGGGGGCGCCATCCCTGGCTACACCTTC. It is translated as CASSQDYTGGAIPGYTF.

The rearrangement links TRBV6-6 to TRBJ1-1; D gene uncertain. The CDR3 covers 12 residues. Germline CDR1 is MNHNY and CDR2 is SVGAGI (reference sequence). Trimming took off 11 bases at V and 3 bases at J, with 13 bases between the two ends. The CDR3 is CAGGQLDTEAFF. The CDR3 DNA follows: TGTGCCGGCGGGCAGCTAGACACTGAAGCTTTCTTT.

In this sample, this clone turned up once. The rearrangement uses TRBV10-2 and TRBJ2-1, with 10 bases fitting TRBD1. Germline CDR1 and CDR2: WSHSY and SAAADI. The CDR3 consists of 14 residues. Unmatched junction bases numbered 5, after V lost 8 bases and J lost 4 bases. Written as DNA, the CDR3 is TGCGCCAGCCGGACAGGGGGAGAGTACAATGAGCAGTTCTTC. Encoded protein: CASRTGGEYNEQFF.

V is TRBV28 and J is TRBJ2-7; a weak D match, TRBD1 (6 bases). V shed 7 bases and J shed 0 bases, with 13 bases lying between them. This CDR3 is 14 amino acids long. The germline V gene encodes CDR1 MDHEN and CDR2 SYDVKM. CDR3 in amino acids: CASTLTGISYEQYF. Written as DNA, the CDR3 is TGTGCCAGCACCCTGACAGGAATCTCCTACGAGCAGTACTTC.

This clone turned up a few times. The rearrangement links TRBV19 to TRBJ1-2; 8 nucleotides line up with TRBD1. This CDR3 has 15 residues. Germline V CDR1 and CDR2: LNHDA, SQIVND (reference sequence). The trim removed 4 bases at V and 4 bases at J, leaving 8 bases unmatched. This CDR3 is CASSNRQGFGYGYTF. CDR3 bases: TGTGCCAGTAGTAATCGACAGGGGTTTGGCTATGGCTACACCTTC.